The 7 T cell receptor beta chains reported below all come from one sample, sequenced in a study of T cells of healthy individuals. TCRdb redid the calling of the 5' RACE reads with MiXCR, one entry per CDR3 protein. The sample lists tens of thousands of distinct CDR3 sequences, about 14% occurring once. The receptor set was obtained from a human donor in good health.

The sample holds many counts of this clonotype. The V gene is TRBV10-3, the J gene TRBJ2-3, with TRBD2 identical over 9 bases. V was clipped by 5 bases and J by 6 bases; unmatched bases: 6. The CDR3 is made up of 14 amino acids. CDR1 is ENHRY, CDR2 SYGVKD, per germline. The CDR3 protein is CAISLGSGGDTQYF. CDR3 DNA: TGTGCCATCAGTTTGGGTAGCGGGGGCGATACGCAGTATTTT.

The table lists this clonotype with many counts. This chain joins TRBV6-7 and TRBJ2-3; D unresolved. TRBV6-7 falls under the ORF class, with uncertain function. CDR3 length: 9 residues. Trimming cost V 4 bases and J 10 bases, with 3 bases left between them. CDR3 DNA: TGTGCCAGCAGTTTATCGCAGTATTTT. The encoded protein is CASSLSQYF.

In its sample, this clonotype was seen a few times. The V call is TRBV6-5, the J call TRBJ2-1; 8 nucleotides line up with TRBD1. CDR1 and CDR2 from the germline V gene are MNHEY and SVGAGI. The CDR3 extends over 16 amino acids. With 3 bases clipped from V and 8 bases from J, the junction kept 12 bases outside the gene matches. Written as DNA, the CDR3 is TGTGCCAGCAGTTATCCCTGGACAGGGAATTTGGATGAGCAGTTCTTC. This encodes CASSYPWTGNLDEQFF.

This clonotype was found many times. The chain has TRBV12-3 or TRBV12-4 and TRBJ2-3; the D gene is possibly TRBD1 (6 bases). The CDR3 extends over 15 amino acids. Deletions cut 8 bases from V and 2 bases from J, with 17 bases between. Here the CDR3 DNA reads TGTGCCAGCCTGTTGGGGGCCCCGTACACAGATACGCAGTATTTT. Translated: CASLLGAPYTDTQYF.

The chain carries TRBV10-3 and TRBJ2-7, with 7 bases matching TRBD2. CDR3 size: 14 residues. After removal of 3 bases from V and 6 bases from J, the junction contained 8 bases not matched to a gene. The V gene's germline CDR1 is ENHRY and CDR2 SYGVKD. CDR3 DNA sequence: TGTGCCATCAGTGATCCTGGGAGGGCCTCCGAGCAGTACTTC. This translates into CAISDPGRASEQYF.

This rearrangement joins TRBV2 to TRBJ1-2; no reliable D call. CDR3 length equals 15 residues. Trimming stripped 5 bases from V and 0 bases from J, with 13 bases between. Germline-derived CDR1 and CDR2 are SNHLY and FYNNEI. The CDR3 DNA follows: TGTGCCAGCAGTACTATGAGCGTTACTAACTATGGCTACACCTTC. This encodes CASSTMSVTNYGYTF.

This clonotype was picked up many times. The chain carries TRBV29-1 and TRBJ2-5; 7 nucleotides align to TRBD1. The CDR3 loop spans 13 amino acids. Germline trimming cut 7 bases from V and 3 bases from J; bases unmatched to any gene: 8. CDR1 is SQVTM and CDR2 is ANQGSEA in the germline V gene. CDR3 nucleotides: TGCAGCGCCCATATGACAGGGAAAGAGACCCAGTACTTC. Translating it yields CSAHMTGKETQYF.